The rows below give T cell receptor beta chains drawn from one sample of a study of spatial heterogeneity in lung cancer. TCRdb independently ran MiXCR on the 5' RACE reads; one entry per CDR3 protein. The data show 3,500 to 4,000 distinct CDR3 sequences, 8% to 10% seen once. Here the sequenced sample was lung tumor tissue, taken at surgery. The source of these receptors is a male donor with early-stage non-small cell lung cancer. Each CDR3 is given with its conserved first and last residue. A D gene is named only where the DNA matches it firmly. Clone size is given for some rows only: seen once, a few or many times, or a class if the clone is expanded.

TRBJ2-7,NA,medium-sized,TRBV30,TGTGCCTGGAGTGAGGGGGGTTACGAGCAGTACTTC,CAWSEGGYEQYF
TRBJ2-2,NA,medium-sized,TRBV29-1,TGCAGCGGCCGCAATAGACACACCGGGGAGCTGTTTTTT,CSGRNRHTGELFF
TRBJ2-3,TRBD2,many,TRBV7-9,TGTGCCAGCAGCTTATCGGGGGGATCGGCAGATACGCAGTATTTT,CASSLSGGSADTQYF
TRBJ1-1,TRBD1,NA,TRBV30,TGTGCCTGGACCCAACCTTGGACAGGGGAAACTGAAGCTTTCTTT,CAWTQPWTGETEAFF
TRBJ2-1,TRBD2,large,TRBV11-2,TGTGCCAGCAGTCTTAGGACTAGCGGCAATGAGCAGTTCTTC,CASSLRTSGNEQFF
TRBJ1-1,NA,medium-sized,TRBV4-1,TGCGCCAGCAGCCACCGGACGGAGAACACTGAAGCTTTCTTT,CASSHRTENTEAFF
TRBJ2-1,NA,few,TRBV25-1,TGTGCCAGCAGTGGAGTTGGGGCCTACAATGAGCAGTTCTTC,CASSGVGAYNEQFF
TRBJ2-5,TRBD1,NA,TRBV7-7,TGTGCTAGCAGCCCCGGGACAGTCCAAGAGACCCAGTACTTC,CASSPGTVQETQYF
TRBJ2-7,TRBD2,medium-sized,TRBV27,TGTGCCAGCAGTTTTGCGAGCGGGAGTGGCGAGCAGTACTTC,CASSFASGSGEQYF
TRBJ2-7,TRBD2,NA,TRBV29-1,TGCAGCGTTGTCAGGGTAGGGCCTAGCGGGAGATACGAGCAGTACTTC,CSVVRVGPSGRYEQYF
TRBJ2-3,NA,few,TRBV27,TGTGCCAGCAGTTGGCAGGGATTCACAGATACGCAGTATTTT,CASSWQGFTDTQYF
TRBJ1-1,TRBD1,medium-sized,TRBV27,TGTGCCAGCAGTTTATCGCTAGGGACAGGCACGAACACTGAAGCTTTCTTT,CASSLSLGTGTNTEAFF
TRBJ2-1,TRBD2,few,TRBV10-3,TGTGCCATCACGAGCGGGACCGAGCAGTTCTTC,CAITSGTEQFF
TRBJ2-7,NA,medium-sized,TRBV20-1,TGCAGTGCTAGGTCTAGGGACTCCATCCCACACGAGCAGTACTTC,CSARSRDSIPHEQYF
TRBJ1-5,NA,many,TRBV27,TGTGCCAGCAGTTTAAGCACAAGCAATCAGCCCCAGCATTTT,CASSLSTSNQPQHF
TRBJ2-3,NA,few,TRBV5-1,TGCGCCAGCAGCTTGCTTGGGGGCGCAGGAGATACGCAGTATTTT,CASSLLGGAGDTQYF
TRBJ2-5,NA,many,TRBV19,TGTGCCAGTAGTATAGATCGGGACACCCAGACGGCCCAGTACTTC,CASSIDRDTQTAQYF
TRBJ2-3,NA,medium-sized,TRBV12-3/TRBV12-4,TGTGCCAGCAGTCCTCGCGGTAGCGGAACTCACACAGATACGCAGTATTTT,CASSPRGSGTHTDTQYF
TRBJ1-1,TRBD1,NA,TRBV9,TGTGCCAGCAGCGTAGGGACAGGTTTGAACACTGAAGCTTTCTTT,CASSVGTGLNTEAFF
TRBJ2-1,TRBD2,many,TRBV4-1,TGCGCCAGCAGCCAAGGTGAACGAGCGGGGGGGTACAATGAGCAGTTCTTC,CASSQGERAGGYNEQFF
TRBJ2-7,NA,medium-sized,TRBV12-3/TRBV12-4,TGTGCCAGCAGTGCCGGCCACCTACTCAACAAGTACTTC,CASSAGHLLNKYF
TRBJ2-2,NA,many,TRBV11-1,TGTGCCAGCAGCTTAGCGGGACCCGACACCGGGGAGCTGTTTTTT,CASSLAGPDTGELFF
TRBJ1-5,TRBD1,large,TRBV11-2,TGTGCCAGCAGCTTACAGGGGGCGGAGGGTAATCAGCCCCAGCATTTT,CASSLQGAEGNQPQHF
TRBJ2-2,NA,few,TRBV28,TGTGCCAGCAGTATCACTAGCGGGGAGCTGTTTTTT,CASSITSGELFF
TRBJ1-4,NA,medium-sized,TRBV28,TGTGCCAGCAGTCGGCAGGGGAGGGAAAAACTGTTTTTT,CASSRQGREKLFF
TRBJ1-6,NA,medium-sized,TRBV30,TGTGCCTGGAGTGGTTTCTCGGGGTCACCCCTCCACTTT,CAWSGFSGSPLHF
TRBJ2-7,NA,medium-sized,TRBV19,TGTGCCAGTAGTGCACGGGGCACGGGCTACGAGCAGTACTTC,CASSARGTGYEQYF
TRBJ2-1,TRBD2,NA,TRBV6-2/TRBV6-3,TGTGCCAGCAACCCAAGTGGCGGGAGCGGTGAGCAGTTCTTC,CASNPSGGSGEQFF
TRBJ1-1,NA,NA,TRBV12-3/TRBV12-4,TGTGCCAGCAGTTTGGCGGGGCGAACTGAATCTTTCTTT,CASSLAGRTESFF
TRBJ2-3,TRBD1,medium-sized,TRBV20-1,TGCAGTGCTAGGACAGGGCGGGATACGCAGTATTTT,CSARTGRDTQYF
TRBJ2-5,TRBD2,NA,TRBV6-2/TRBV6-3,TGTGCCAGCAGTTATCTAGCGGAGAACCAAGAGACCCAGTACTTC,CASSYLAENQETQYF
TRBJ1-4,NA,medium-sized,TRBV7-9,TGTGCCAGCAGTTTAAGGGACGGCAATAATGAAAAACTGTTTTTT,CASSLRDGNNEKLFF
TRBJ2-2,TRBD1,many,TRBV5-1,TGCGCCAGCGCTCCCGGGACAGGGCGGACCGGGGAGCTGTTTTTT,CASAPGTGRTGELFF
TRBJ2-1,TRBD2,medium-sized,TRBV27,TGTGCCAGCGGTCGGACTAGCGGGGGGCCGGAAGCCCATGAGCAGTTCTTC,CASGRTSGGPEAHEQFF
TRBJ1-1,NA,many,TRBV5-6,TGTGCCAGCAGCTTGCTCGGGAGGAACACTGAAGCTTTCTTT,CASSLLGRNTEAFF
TRBJ1-2,NA,medium-sized,TRBV30,TGTGCCTTGGACCGCGCCGCTAGGTATGGCTACACCTTC,CALDRAARYGYTF
TRBJ2-1,TRBD1,medium-sized,TRBV6-2/TRBV6-3,TGTGCCAGCAGTTATAGGACAGGGACCTACAATGAGCAGTTCTTC,CASSYRTGTYNEQFF
TRBJ1-5,NA,medium-sized,TRBV7-2,TGTGCCAGCAGCTTATATGTTGGCCAGCCCCAGCATTTT,CASSLYVGQPQHF
TRBJ2-5,NA,NA,TRBV5-1,TGCGCCAGCAGTCAGAGCCAAGAGACCCAGTACTTC,CASSQSQETQYF
TRBJ2-7,NA,medium-sized,TRBV6-2/TRBV6-3,TGTGCCAGCACCCCCTCCGCCGGCCAGTCCTACGAGCAGTACTTC,CASTPSAGQSYEQYF
TRBJ1-5,TRBD1,many,TRBV7-2,TGTGCCAGCAGCTTAGTTGGGACAGGGTGGTTGCCCCAGCATTTT,CASSLVGTGWLPQHF
TRBJ2-3,TRBD2,many,TRBV20-1,TGCAGTGCGGCGACTAGCGGGGGTGTAGATACGCAGTATTTT,CSAATSGGVDTQYF
TRBJ2-3,NA,medium-sized,TRBV7-8,TGTGCCAGCAGCTTAGTACTCGGGCCAGATACGCAGTATTTT,CASSLVLGPDTQYF